This T cell receptor (beta chain) was obtained from a study of shared clonotypes between healthy human individuals (dated by TCRdb to the early 2020s). Describing the broader study: A couple of women and a few men aged 18 to 49 years were included in the cohort. Per donor, three plates each were used for CD4 naive and CD4 memory, two for CD8 naive, and one for CD8 memory. The study deeply sequenced blood TCR repertoires of about 5 healthy adults to estimate repertoire size and the extent of clonotype sharing between individuals. Different laboratories and diverse techniques were used to prepare libraries and sequence TCR repertoires, to increase sequencing depth and limit assay-specific biases. Between about 0.85 and 8.9 billion PBMCs per donor were obtained by leukapheresis. General conclusions and limits of the study: Pairwise subsampling indicated that sequencing depth was expected to affect the degree of clonotype sharing among donors. When four donors were compared, the shared fraction of clonotypes was around 5% for naive CD4, 3% to 4% for naive CD8, about 2.5% for memory CD4, and roughly 0.43% for memory CD8. Higher generation probabilities were observed for clonotypes shared by all four sorted-subset donors than for non-shared clonotypes. Because the study included only a small number of donors, the genetic and exposure-history diversity represented was limited. Larger estimated clonotype richness was generally found for naive subsets than for memory subsets. Rarefaction of sorted-subset datasets indicated incomplete sequencing despite the large sequencing depth. Sampling was restricted to blood, and TCR repertoires in tissue are likely to differ from TCR repertoires in blood.

Donors were healthy HIV-negative adults with no recently reported acute infections or vaccinations. Every donor was a Caucasian adult residing in Nashville, Tennessee, USA. Magnetic negative selection was used to enrich CD4+ T cells, after which naive cells were positively selected on CD45RA and the negative fraction became the memory subset. After blood collection by leukapheresis, PBMCs were isolated using Ficoll-Histopaque density gradient centrifugation and then cryopreserved in the vapor phase of liquid nitrogen. Analytical flow cytometry was used to check the purity and quantity of every magnetically sorted T cell population. Genomic DNA was isolated from each sorted fraction and quantified by UV absorbance on a Nanodrop 2000c. The germline V gene specifies MNHEY as CDR1 and SVGAGI as CDR2. V and J lose 5 bases and 1 base, and a span of 12 bases separates them. Reading from cysteine to phenylalanine, the CDR3 counts 15 amino acids. Kept here is only the CDR3 DNA, which spans 45 bases and is read in frame from base 1.

Using the deep immunoSEQ assay, multiplex PCR amplified TCR CDR3 regions from genomic DNA. Genomic DNA extracted from each cell subset was distributed evenly over all wells of several immunoSEQ 96-well plates, and each plate served as one replicate. Each replicate PCR for sorted subsets received about 0.2 ug genomic DNA, equal to around 32,000 T cell genomes. Purified libraries were quantified with a Qubit 3.0 fluorometer, sized on a Bioanalyzer 2100, and re-quantified with the KAPA Library Quantification kit. Every immunoSEQ 96-well plate was sequenced on a separate single-read 150-cycle Illumina NextSeq 550 flow cell. In the authors' own workflow: Because only junctional sequences without quality scores were contained in the immunoSEQ output, filtering matching that applied to full-length reads could not be performed. To assign V/J genes and CDR3, sequences were annotated using PyIR, a Python wrapper for IgBLAST v1.9, with IMGT germline references. Reads were filtered out if the reads had weak V/J assignments (E-value above 1e-6), no CDR3, stop codons, out-of-frame junctions, or ambiguous translated residues. A V3J clonotype was defined by an identical inferred V gene, J gene, and CDR3 amino acid sequence. Percentage overlap between repertoires was computed as shared unique clonotypes divided by the size of the smaller repertoire. Repertoire richness was assessed with RTK rarefaction, the Chao1 estimator, and Recon v2.1 estimates of unobserved clonotypes. OLGA was used to compute generation probabilities for all TCRbeta clonotypes that the gDNA method yielded from several donors. Imported from immuneACCESS, the table was reduced by TCRdb to in-frame sequences with V and J called. These copies leave out some clones; in studies compared against another copy, an unresolved V gene accounts for under half, and the cause of the remainder is not known. V, J and clone size derive from that table, while D and trimming were established from the DNA sequence. In all, the sample holds some 2,500,000 clones, and over 85% of those were seen once. Roughly 0.39% of the sample is held by the ten biggest clonotypes.

With respect to this clone: This receptor's antigen is unknown. Qualities for individual bases were not recorded, and no much larger clone is one base off.

Recombination connected TRBV6-5 to TRBJ1-5; possibly the D gene is TRBD1, per 6 matching bases. The receptor's source is a man between 18 and 29 years old in good health. Some clones in this sample may be carry-over from other donors' samples. Sequencing was carried out using naive CD4+ T cells from PBMCs. The sample's cell subset or site label is to be understood as: CD45RA+ positively selected. Here is the DNA: TGTGCCAGCAGTCAATGGCAGGGGAGCAATCAGCCCCAGCATTTT. This gives the protein CASSQWQGSNQPQHF.